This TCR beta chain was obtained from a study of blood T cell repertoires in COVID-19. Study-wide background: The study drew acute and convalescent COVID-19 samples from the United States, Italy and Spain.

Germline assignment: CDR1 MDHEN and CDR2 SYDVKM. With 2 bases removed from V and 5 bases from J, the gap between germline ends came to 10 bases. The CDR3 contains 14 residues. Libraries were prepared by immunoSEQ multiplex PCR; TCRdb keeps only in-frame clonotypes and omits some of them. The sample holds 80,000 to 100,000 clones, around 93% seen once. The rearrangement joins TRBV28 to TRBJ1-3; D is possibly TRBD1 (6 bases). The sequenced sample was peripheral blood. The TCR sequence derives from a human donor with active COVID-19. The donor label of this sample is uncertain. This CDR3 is CASSLGDMRNTIYF. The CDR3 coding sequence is TGTGCCAGCAGTTTAGGGGACATGCGAAACACCATATATTTT.